Described below is a single T cell receptor beta chain sequence and its context. Antigen specificity is unknown. Every individual TCR cDNA molecule carried its own unique molecular identifier, which allowed correction of PCR and sequencing errors. In TCRdb, the 5' RACE reads were re-called with MiXCR into one record per CDR3 protein. The data hold about 3,400 distinct CDR3 sequences, with 6.5% to 9.5% observed a single time. This CDR3 is built from 11 residues. Germline CDR1 and CDR2: SQVTM and ANQGSEA. The V end lost 4 bases, the J end lost 3 bases, and 7 bases lay between the germline ends. The time point denotes: sample taken at primary tumor resection. Whole RNA came from tumor, nontumor lung or frozen PBMC and was sequenced without being sorted. The record originates from a study of spatial heterogeneity in lung cancer. Study-wide background: Alpha-chain sequences were consistently detected less often than beta-chain sequences. Within tumor regions, the number of TCR transcripts tracked closely with a T cell module score obtained from matched bulk RNA-seq. Whole-study findings and limits: Counts of expanded intratumoral alpha and beta TCRs tracked tumor mutation counts.

The TCR originated in a male donor with early-stage non-small cell lung cancer. The sequences come from lung tumor tissue, collected at surgery. The gene calls are TRBV29-1 and TRBJ2-7, with D perhaps TRBD1 (6 bases). The CDR3 loop is CSVAQGYEQYF. DNA for the CDR3: TGCAGCGTTGCACAGGGCTACGAGCAGTACTTC.